This TCR beta chain was sequenced during a study of T cells in localized non-small cell lung cancer. Findings of the study overall: Prolonged overall survival went with higher T cell density in the blood.

Method: immunoSEQ multiplex PCR; TCRdb's copy keeps in-frame clones and lacks some. Seen here are fewer than 900 clones, around 20% observed once, and the top ten hold under 30%. With respect to this clone: Antigen unknown.

This sequence originates from a female donor of 60 years or more with stage II squamous cell lung carcinoma. The sample consisted of normal lung tissue next to the tumor, taken before any cancer treatment.

In DNA, the CDR3 is TGTGCCTGGAACCTCGGACAGCTGAACACTGAAGCTTTCTTT. Translated, it gives CAWNLGQLNTEAFF. The chain links TRBV30 to TRBJ1-1; D might be TRBD1 (6 bases). The CDR3 is 14 amino acids. Looked up from germline, CDR1 is GTSNPN and CDR2 is SVGIG (reference sequence). The V gene lost 4 bases and the J gene lost 0 bases, with 12 bases spanning the gap. Looking up the rest from reference TRBV30 and TRBJ1-1 gives the full variable domain: SQTIHQWPATLVQPVGSPLSLECTVEGTSNPNLYWYRQAAGRGLQLLFYSVGIGQISSEVPQNLSASRPQDRQFILSSKKLLLSDSGFYLCAWNLGQLNTEAFFGQGTRLTVV.